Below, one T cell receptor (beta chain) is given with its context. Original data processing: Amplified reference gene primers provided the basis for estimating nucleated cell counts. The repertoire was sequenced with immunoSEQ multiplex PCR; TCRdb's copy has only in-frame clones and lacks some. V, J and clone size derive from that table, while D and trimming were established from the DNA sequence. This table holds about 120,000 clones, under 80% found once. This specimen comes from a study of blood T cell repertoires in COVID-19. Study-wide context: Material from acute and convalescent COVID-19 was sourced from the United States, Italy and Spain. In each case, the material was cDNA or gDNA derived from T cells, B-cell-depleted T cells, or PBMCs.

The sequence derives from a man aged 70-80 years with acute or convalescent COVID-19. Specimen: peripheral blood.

The CDR3 here is CASSVGKGRSNEKLFF. The CDR3 DNA reads TGTGCCAGCAGCGTAGGGAAGGGGCGGTCTAATGAAAAACTGTTTTTT. The chain joins TRBV9 to TRBJ1-4; tentatively, D is TRBD1 (5 bases). The CDR3 is 16 residues long. Trimming pared 0 bases from V and 3 bases from J, leaving 12 bases between. Germline-derived CDR1 and CDR2 are SGDLS and YYNGEE.